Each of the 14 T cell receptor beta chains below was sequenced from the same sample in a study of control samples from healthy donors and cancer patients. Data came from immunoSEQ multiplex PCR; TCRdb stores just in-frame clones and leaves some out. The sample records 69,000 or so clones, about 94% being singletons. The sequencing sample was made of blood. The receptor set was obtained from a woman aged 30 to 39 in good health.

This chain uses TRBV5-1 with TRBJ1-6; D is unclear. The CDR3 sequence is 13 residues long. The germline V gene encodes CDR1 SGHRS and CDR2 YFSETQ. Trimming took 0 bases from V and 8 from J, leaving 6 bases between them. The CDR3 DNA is TGCGCCAGCAGCTTGGTGGCGGATTCACCCCTCCACTTT. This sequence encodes CASSLVADSPLHF.

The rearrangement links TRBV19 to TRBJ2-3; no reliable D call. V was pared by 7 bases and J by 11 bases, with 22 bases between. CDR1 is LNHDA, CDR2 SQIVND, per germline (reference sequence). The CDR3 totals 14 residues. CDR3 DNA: TGTGCCAGTACCCCTTCGTGGGCAGGAGAAAGGCAGTATTTT. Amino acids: CASTPSWAGERQYF.

DNA for the CDR3: TGTGCCAGCATAAGGACAGGGTGGGAAAACACTGAAGCTTTCTTT. Its protein is CASIRTGWENTEAFF. The chain joins TRBV6-5 to TRBJ1-1, with TRBD1 identical over 8 bases. Unmatched junction bases numbered 9, after V lost 7 bases and J lost 2 bases. The germline CDR1 and CDR2 sequences are MNHEY and SVGAGI. CDR3 length: 15 amino acids.

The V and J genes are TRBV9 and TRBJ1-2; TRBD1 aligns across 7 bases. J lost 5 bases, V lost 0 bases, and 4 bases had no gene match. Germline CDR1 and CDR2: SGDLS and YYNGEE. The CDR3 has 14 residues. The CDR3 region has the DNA TGTGCCAGCAGCGTAGTAGGGGGCAAGTATGGCTACACCTTC. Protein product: CASSVVGGKYGYTF.

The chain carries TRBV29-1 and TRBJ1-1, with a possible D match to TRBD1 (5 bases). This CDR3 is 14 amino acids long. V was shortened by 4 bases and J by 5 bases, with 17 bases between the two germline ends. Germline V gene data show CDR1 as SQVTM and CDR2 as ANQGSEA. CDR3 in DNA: TGCAGCGTTGTCATCGGGGGAGTAGGTACTGAAGCTTTCTTT. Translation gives CSVVIGGVGTEAFF.

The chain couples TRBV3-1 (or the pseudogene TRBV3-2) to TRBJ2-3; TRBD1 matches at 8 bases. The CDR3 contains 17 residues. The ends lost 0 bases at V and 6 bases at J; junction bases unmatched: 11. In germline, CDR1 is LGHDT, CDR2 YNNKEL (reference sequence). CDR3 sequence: CASSQDSSGQGVDTQYF. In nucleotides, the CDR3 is TGTGCCAGCAGCCAAGACTCATCTGGACAGGGCGTTGATACGCAGTATTTT.

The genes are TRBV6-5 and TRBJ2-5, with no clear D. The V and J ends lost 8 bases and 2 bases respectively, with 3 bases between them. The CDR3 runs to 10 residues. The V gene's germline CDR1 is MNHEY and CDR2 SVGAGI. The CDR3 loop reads CASAQETQYF. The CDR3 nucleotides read TGTGCCAGCGCACAAGAGACCCAGTACTTC.

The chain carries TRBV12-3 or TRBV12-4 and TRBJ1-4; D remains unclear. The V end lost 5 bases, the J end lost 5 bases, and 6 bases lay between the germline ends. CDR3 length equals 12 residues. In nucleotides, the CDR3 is TGTGCCAGCAGTCCGTTCAATGAAAAACTGTTTTTT. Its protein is CASSPFNEKLFF.

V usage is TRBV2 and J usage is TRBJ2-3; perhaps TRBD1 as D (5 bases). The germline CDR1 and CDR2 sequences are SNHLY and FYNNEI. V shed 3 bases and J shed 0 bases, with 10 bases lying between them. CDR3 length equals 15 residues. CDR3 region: CASSERQQSTDTQYF. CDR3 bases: TGTGCCAGCAGTGAGCGACAGCAAAGCACAGATACGCAGTATTTT. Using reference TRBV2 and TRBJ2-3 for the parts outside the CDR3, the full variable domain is EPEVTQTPSHQVTQMGQEVILRCVPISNHLYFYWYRQILGQKVEFLVSFYNNEISEKSEIFDDQFSVERPDGSNFTLKIRSTKLEDSAMYFCASSERQQSTDTQYFGPGTRLTVL.

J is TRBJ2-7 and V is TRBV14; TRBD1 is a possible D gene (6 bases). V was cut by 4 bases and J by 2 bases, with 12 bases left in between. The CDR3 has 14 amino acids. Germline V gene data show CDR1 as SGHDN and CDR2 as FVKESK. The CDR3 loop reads CASSLGRGPYEQYF. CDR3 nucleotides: TGTGCCAGCAGCCTAGGCAGGGGACCCTACGAGCAGTACTTC.

Here the CDR3 reads CSTPGGAVNTEAFF. The CDR3, as DNA: TGCAGCACCCCGGGGGGCGCGGTGAACACTGAAGCTTTCTTT. The chain has TRBV29-1 and TRBJ1-1; D perhaps matches TRBD1 (6 bases). The CDR3 is 14 residues long. The germline gives CDR1 SQVTM, CDR2 ANQGSEA. With 8 bases removed from V and 0 bases from J, the gap between germline ends came to 16 bases.

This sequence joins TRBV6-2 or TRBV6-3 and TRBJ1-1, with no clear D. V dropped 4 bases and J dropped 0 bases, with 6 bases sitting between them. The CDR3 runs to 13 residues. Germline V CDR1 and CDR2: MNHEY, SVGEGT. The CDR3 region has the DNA TGTGCCAGCAGTTCCGATGTGAACACTGAAGCTTTCTTT. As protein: CASSSDVNTEAFF.

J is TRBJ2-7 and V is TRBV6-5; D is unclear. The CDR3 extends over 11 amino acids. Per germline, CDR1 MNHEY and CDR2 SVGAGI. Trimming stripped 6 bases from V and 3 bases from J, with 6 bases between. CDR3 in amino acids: CASRGNYEQYV. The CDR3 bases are TGTGCCAGCAGGGGGAACTACGAGCAGTACGTC.

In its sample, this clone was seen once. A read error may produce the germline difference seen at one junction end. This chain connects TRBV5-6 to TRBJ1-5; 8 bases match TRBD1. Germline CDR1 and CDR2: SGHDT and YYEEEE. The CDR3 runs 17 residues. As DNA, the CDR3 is TGTGCCAGCAGTTTGGACAGGGAAGGCGGCGGCAATCAGCCCCAGCATTTT. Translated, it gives CASSLDREGGGNQPQHF.